This TCR beta chain was documented in a study of T cells in Graves' hyperthyroidism and ophthalmopathy (dated by TCRdb to 2018 to 2020). With regard to the full study: Peripheral blood samples were taken at the time of initial diagnosis, prior to any treatment. To identify distinguishing TCR V-J signatures, a discovery cohort of 95 to 100 patients was used, comprising under 45 with Graves' ophthalmopathy and under 60 with stable Graves' hyperthyroidism. Prospective prediction of ophthalmopathy was tested in an independent validation cohort of some 20 hyperthyroidism patients and 15 to 17 patients who later progressed to ophthalmopathy. The 100 or so discovery patients were randomly divided into training and test sets at a 7:3 ratio. The study also compared thyroid tissue and blood T-cell repertoires from over 5 Graves' hyperthyroidism patients. After sampling, hyperthyroidism patients received methimazole starting at 30 mg daily, and ophthalmopathy patients received high-dose intravenous methylprednisolone. The paper reports TCR Vbeta CDR3 sequencing of roughly 140 peripheral blood samples: 40 to 45 ophthalmopathy, under 85 hyperthyroidism and 17 progressor patients.

Stable Graves' hyperthyroidism was defined as no progression to ophthalmopathy during 18 months of follow-up. The hyperthyroidism patients were between 18 and 65 years old and newly diagnosed, with a disease duration of less than 2 months. Any patient with an uncontrolled infection, another autoimmune disease, pregnancy or lactation was excluded. Diagnoses relied on clinical symptoms, serum thyroxine and TRAb, thyroid ultrasound and orbital computed tomography. PBMCs were isolated from about 9 ml of fresh peripheral blood by Ficoll-Paque density gradient centrifugation. Total RNA was extracted using Trizol reagent, and RNA quality was assessed on an Agilent 2100 Bioanalyzer. From a lookup of the germline V gene, CDR1 and CDR2 are SGHRS and YFSETQ. V trim: 0 bases; J trim: 5 bases; unmatched bases: 7. The CDR3 contains 15 residues, cysteine and phenylalanine counted. Solely the CDR3 DNA is kept, with 45 bases framed from the first base.

Overall study outcomes, separate from this receptor: Most expanded thyroid clonotypes (frequency above 0.001) were also detected in blood, a finding suggesting that blood repertoires may reflect thyroid immune responses. During validation, the model predicted progression to ophthalmopathy a median of about 6.3 months ahead of onset, with roughly 65% sensitivity and 72% to 80% specificity. A 13 V-J signature model separated ophthalmopathy from stable hyperthyroidism, with approximately 87% sensitivity and 81.08% specificity in cross-validation and 80%/75% in testing. Sample size was not statistically predetermined, and investigators were not blinded to group allocation.

In the case of this clonotype: Its antigen remains undetermined. No per-base quality is available; no much larger clone lies one base away.

Amplification of TCR beta CDR3 regions was carried out from RNA transcripts. The first round of RT-PCR for the TCR CDR3 was performed with the HTBI primer set and the Qiagen OneStep RT-PCR kit. The libraries were constructed in a second round of multiplex PCR and then size-selected and purified. Libraries were sequenced paired-end with 100 bp reads on an Illumina HiSeq2000. The authors' analysis ran thus. SOAPnuke was used to process the raw data, with reads discarded if the reads contained adapters or uncalled bases, had a mean Phred below 15, or lacked an exact constant-primer or identifier match. High-quality paired reads were merged using COPE v1.2.5, and each unique nucleotide sequence was defined as a clonotype. MiTCR v1.1 was used to align clonotypes to the IMGT TRBV, TRBD and TRBJ reference segments. Only V-J combinations with frequency above 0.0001, covering 99% to 99.2% of repertoires, were analysed. The TCS score was defined as the ratio of F50 (clonal expansion) to E x V (chaos), calculated using BLOSUM62-based TCRdist between CDR3 peptides within each V-J. Welch's t-statistics and random forest reduced 514 V-J features to around 14, which were used in a naive Bayes classifier (R e1071). Using fastp at Q25 and MiXCR, TCRdb reprocessed the public reads and kept productive beta chains. Rows are combined by CDR3 protein, so each entry shows the most common genes and DNA. These V and J calls rely on TCRdb rather than the paper's analysis. The sample table holds some 500,000 distinct CDR3 sequences, of which under 15% were seen once. Around 17% of the sample rests with the top ten.

Material for sequencing was blood. Recombination connected TRBV5-1 to TRBJ1-1; TRBD1 aligns with 7 central bases. This sequence originates from a woman aged 18-29 years with Graves' hyperthyroidism. The DNA is as follows: TGCGCCAGCAGCTTGGGTAAGGGGGCGCAGACTGAAGCTTTCTTT. Its translation is CASSLGKGAQTEAFF.